This T cell receptor (beta chain) was captured in a study of identical twins. This clonotype was detected only a few times. V lost 5 bases to trimming and J lost 1 base, with 12 bases between them. This CDR3 region has 15 residues. Germline CDR1 is LNHNV and CDR2 is YYDKDF (reference sequence). TCRdb passed the 5' RACE reads through MiXCR, listing each CDR3 protein once. The sample has around 450,000 distinct CDR3 sequences; more than 13% are singletons. These records were also assigned to another study, of yellow fever vaccine responses in identical twins.

Sequences were obtained from CD4+ T cells sorted from blood. The clonotype was recovered from a woman aged 18-29 years in good health. The chain uses TRBV15 and TRBJ1-5; maybe TRBD1 (5 bases). CDR3 coding DNA: TGTGCCACCAGCGGAACAGGTTACAGCAATCAGCCCCAGCATTTT. Its translation is CATSGTGYSNQPQHF.